This T cell receptor beta chain was sequenced in a study of beta chain features in type 1 diabetes. Overall study results and limits: Highly expressing activated T cells could be over-counted with a cDNA template. Significant though moderate, a shortening of TCRB CDR3s appeared in all four CD4+ subsets of Type 1 diabetes patients.

Sequenced material consisted of expressed TCRB transcripts (all of the isolated RNA was reverse transcribed). Roughly 3.4 million reads were obtained on average from naive, central memory and regulatory T cell samples. The data were produced by immunoSEQ multiplex PCR, yet TCRdb's version contains in-frame clones alone and is incomplete. The data show 300,000 or so clones, approximately 15% seen once. With respect to this clone: Its antigen is unidentified.

The junction had 10 bases not matched to a gene; V was cut back by 6 bases and J by 8 bases. CDR1 is SNHLY, CDR2 FYNNEI, per germline. The CDR3 runs to 14 residues. This chain joins TRBV2 and TRBJ1-2; 9 bases fit TRBD1. Material: naive CD4+ T cells from blood. The source is a young woman with type 1 diabetes. Here the CDR3 reads CASRDRDRVVGYTF. The CDR3 DNA is TGTGCCAGCAGAGACCGGGACAGGGTCGTCGGCTACACCTTC.